Presented here are 25 T cell receptor beta chains from one specimen sequenced in a study of vaccination and CD4 T cells after COVID-19 (dated 2022 in TCRdb). No cognate antigen is known for these TCRs. According to the study, the label for this sample's treatment or condition signals: roughly 10-day PBMC culture with coronavirus spike peptide pools or control peptides (ViraFEST assay). Receptor amplification or capture employed PCR. Sequenced using an Illumina iSeq 100. TCR sequencing of DNA from cultured CD4+ T cells used the Oncomine TCR Beta short-read assay at the Johns Hopkins FTIC core. In-frame beta chains were kept once TCRdb had trimmed the public reads at Q25 with fastp and called clones with MiXCR. Every CDR3 protein is listed once, alongside the most common genes and DNA of its rows. The table for this sample lists about 15,000 distinct CDR3 sequences; about 30% of them were counted only once. Of the sample, roughly a sixth falls within the top ten clones.

What was sequenced was cultured CD4+ T cells from blood. These receptors were collected from a human donor with COVID-19.

The rearrangement joins TRBV4-1 to TRBJ2-1; a possible D gene is TRBD2 (5 bases). Germline V gene lookup returns CDR1 MGHRA and CDR2 YSYEKL. The length of the CDR3 is 13 residues. V lost 3 bases and J lost 5, with 8 bases in between. CDR3 nucleotide sequence: TGCGCCAGCAGCCAGACGGGAAACAATGAGCAGTTCTTC. This encodes CASSQTGNNEQFF.

The chain's CDR3 is CASSAARREQYF. The CDR3 nucleotides are TGTGCCAGCAGCGCCGCTCGCCGCGAGCAGTACTTC. V usage is TRBV7-2 and J usage is TRBJ2-7; no clear D gene. CDR1 SGHTA and CDR2 FQGNSA come from the germline V gene. This CDR3 spans 12 amino acids. Trimming removed 5 bases from V and 6 bases from J, with 11 bases in between.

This chain links TRBV30 with TRBJ1-5; D is perhaps TRBD1 (6 bases). Per germline, CDR1 GTSNPN and CDR2 SVGIG (reference sequence). V lost 0 bases and J 5 bases, leaving 14 bases between the germline ends. The length of the CDR3 is 15 residues. The CDR3 loop is CAWSVQGGAYQPQHF. CDR3 DNA: TGTGCCTGGAGTGTACAGGGCGGCGCTTATCAGCCCCAGCATTTT.

In its sample, this clonotype was seen a few times. The CDR3: CASSLDSGGANVLTF. CDR3 in DNA: TGTGCCAGCAGCTTAGATTCGGGTGGGGCCAACGTCCTGACTTTC. The chain joins TRBV11-2 to TRBJ2-6, with D uncertain. Per the germline V gene, CDR1 is SGHAT and CDR2 is FQNNGV. The ends were cut back, 0 bases at V and 3 bases at J, with 6 bases in the middle. This CDR3 comprises 15 residues.

This clonotype was observed a handful of times. The chain combines TRBV6-1 with TRBJ2-1, with 13 positions matching TRBD2. CDR1 MNHNS and CDR2 SASEGT come from the germline V gene. The trim removed 5 bases at V and 6 bases at J, leaving 4 bases unmatched. The CDR3 length is 15 residues. CDR3 sequence (DNA): TGTGCCAGCAGTCCCCGACTAGCGGGGGGCAATGAGCAGTTCTTC. It codes for CASSPRLAGGNEQFF.

The chain links TRBV19 to TRBJ1-5; 9 bases agree with TRBD1. V lost 0 bases and J lost 6; bases outside the gene matches: 9. The CDR3 loop spans 17 amino acids. Germline V gives CDR1 LNHDA, CDR2 SQIVND (reference sequence). CDR3: CASSIDLGTGISQPQHF. The CDR3 DNA follows: TGTGCCAGTAGTATAGATCTAGGGACAGGGATTAGTCAGCCCCAGCATTTT.

The gene calls are TRBV6-1 and TRBJ2-7; D may be TRBD1 (6 bases). Germline values: CDR1 MNHNS, CDR2 SASEGT. This CDR3 contains 13 residues. Trimming left V 3 bases short and J 2 bases short, with 8 bases between. CDR3 region: CASSEGAPYEQYF. The CDR3 DNA follows: TGTGCCAGCAGTGAGGGGGCCCCCTACGAGCAGTACTTC.

The V gene is TRBV5-4, the J gene TRBJ2-1; D remains unclear. V was shortened by 1 base and J by 6 bases, with 17 bases between the two germline ends. This CDR3 spans 16 amino acids. Per germline, CDR1 SGHNT and CDR2 YYREEE (reference sequence). CDR3 sequence (DNA): TGTGCCAGCAGCTTGCAACGGCCCTCCTGGGGCAATGAGCAGTTCTTC. This codes for CASSLQRPSWGNEQFF.

The chain joins TRBV7-6 to TRBJ1-3; D is unclear. With 1 base removed from V and 4 bases from J, the gap between germline ends came to 17 bases. Per the germline V gene, CDR1 is SGHVS and CDR2 is FNYEAQ. This CDR3 comprises 17 residues. DNA for the CDR3: TGTGCCAGCAGCTTAGGGGATGCGGGGTCACCGGGAAACACCATATATTTT. Translation gives CASSLGDAGSPGNTIYF.

This clonotype was detected only a few times. The chain has TRBV7-2 and TRBJ2-5; D possibly corresponds to TRBD1 (5 bases). CDR3 length: 13 amino acids. The V and J ends lost 5 bases and 3 bases respectively, with 10 bases between them. In germline, CDR1 is SGHTA, CDR2 FQGNSA. Here the CDR3 reads CASSVGQEETQYF. In nucleotides, the CDR3 is TGTGCCAGCAGCGTGGGGCAGGAAGAGACCCAGTACTTC.

This chain connects TRBV12-3 or TRBV12-4 to TRBJ2-7; no firm D call. Trimming left V 3 bases short and J 1 base short, with 7 bases between. The CDR3 totals 13 residues. CDR3 DNA: TGTGCCAGCAGTTTGTCTGGGTCCTACGAGCAGTACTTC. This codes for CASSLSGSYEQYF.

The chain carries TRBV5-1 and TRBJ1-6; D is unresolved. V was clipped by 1 base and J by 10 bases, with 15 bases between them. This CDR3 is built from 15 residues. Germline loops: CDR1 SGHRS, CDR2 YFSETQ. This chain's CDR3 is CASSLTNLGNSPLHF. The CDR3 DNA is TGCGCCAGCAGCTTGACAAACTTGGGGAACTCACCCCTCCACTTT.

The gene calls are TRBV6-1 and TRBJ2-4; D unclear. CDR3 size: 14 residues. V gave up 3 bases and J gave up 7 bases, with 13 bases separating them. Germline values: CDR1 MNHNS, CDR2 SASEGT. In DNA, the CDR3 is TGTGCCAGCAGTGATTTGGGAAGGCGGAACATTCAGTACTTC. Its protein is CASSDLGRRNIQYF.

This chain joins TRBV5-8 and TRBJ2-6; no clear D gene. CDR1 is SGHTS and CDR2 is YDEGEE in the germline V gene. With 1 base removed from V and 0 bases from J, the gap between germline ends came to 8 bases. This CDR3 is built from 16 residues. This CDR3 is CASSLRRPSGANVLTF. The CDR3 DNA is TGTGCCAGCAGCTTGCGCAGGCCCTCTGGGGCCAACGTCCTGACTTTC.

The table lists this clonotype with a few counts. This rearrangement joins TRBV2 to TRBJ2-7; weak D call: TRBD1 (5 bases). CDR1 is SNHLY, CDR2 FYNNEI, per germline. With 5 bases removed from V and 1 base from J, the gap between germline ends came to 9 bases. The CDR3 spans 13 residues. Written as DNA, the CDR3 is TGTGCCAGCAGTAGACAGAGATCCTACGAGCAGTACTTC. Its protein product is CASSRQRSYEQYF.

This clonotype has only a few counts. This CDR3 reads CASSLTTANYGYTF. CDR3 in DNA: TGTGCCAGCAGCCTCACGACAGCTAACTATGGCTACACCTTC. V and J are TRBV5-4 and TRBJ1-2; maybe TRBD1 (5 bases). The V gene lost 4 bases and the J gene lost 0 bases, with 10 bases spanning the gap. Germline lookup yields CDR1 SGHNT and CDR2 YYREEE (reference sequence). The CDR3 runs to 14 residues.

The gene calls are TRBV6-1 and TRBJ2-5; 7 nucleotides agree with TRBD1. After removal of 6 bases from V and 2 bases from J, the junction contained 3 bases not matched to a gene. CDR1 MNHNS and CDR2 SASEGT come from the germline V gene. The CDR3 contains 13 residues. CDR3 loop: CASSRDRQETQYF. CDR3 nucleotides: TGTGCCAGCAGCCGGGACAGACAAGAGACCCAGTACTTC.

The gene calls are TRBV6-5 and TRBJ2-3; no clear D. The CDR3 length is 14 residues. Trimming left V 2 bases short and J 2 bases short, with 8 bases between. Germline V gene lookup returns CDR1 MNHEY and CDR2 SVGAGI. CDR3 in amino acids: CASSYQSNTDTQYF. The CDR3 region has the DNA TGTGCCAGCAGTTACCAGTCCAACACAGATACGCAGTATTTT.

The chain joins TRBV7-3 to TRBJ2-3; D could derive from TRBD1 or TRBD2 (5 bases each). The length of the CDR3 is 15 residues. Germline CDR1 reads SGHTA; CDR2 reads FQGTGA. Trimming stripped 2 bases from V and 1 base from J, with 10 bases between. The CDR3 nucleotides read TGTGCCAGCAGCTTAGGGTCGGGGCGCACAGATACGCAGTATTTT. As protein: CASSLGSGRTDTQYF.

J is TRBJ2-3 and V is TRBV20-1, with a possible D match to TRBD2 (6 bases). The CDR3 runs 15 residues. The V gene's germline CDR1 is DFQATT and CDR2 SNEGSKA (reference sequence). Trimming pared 3 bases from V and 6 bases from J, leaving 19 bases between. The CDR3 region has the DNA TGCAGTGCTAGTTCGGGCGGGGTCGAATTGGATACGCAGTATTTT. It specifies CSASSGGVELDTQYF.

This chain connects TRBV7-2 to TRBJ2-2; 13 bases are shared with TRBD2. CDR3 size: 16 residues. Germline values: CDR1 SGHTA, CDR2 FQGNSA. Trimming took 6 bases from V and 6 from J; bases not matched to a gene: 7. In DNA form, the CDR3 reads TGTGCCAGCAGGTTAACTAGCGGGGGGGCCGCCGGGGAGCTGTTTTTT. This translates into CASRLTSGGAAGELFF.

The chain recombines TRBV7-9 with TRBJ1-5; weak D call: TRBD1 (6 bases). CDR1 and CDR2 from the germline V gene are SEHNR and FQNEAQ (reference sequence). The length of the CDR3 is 15 residues. V lost 0 bases, J lost 6 bases, and 12 bases lay in between. Here the CDR3 reads CASSLASTGSQPQHF. The CDR3 nucleotides read TGTGCCAGCAGCTTAGCCTCCACAGGGTCTCAGCCCCAGCATTTT.

This clonotype was picked up a small number of times. V usage is TRBV18 and J usage is TRBJ2-3; D may match TRBD1 or TRBD2 (5 bases each). The CDR3 runs 15 residues. Between the trimmed V and J ends, which lost 8 bases and 3 bases, there was a span of 18 bases. The germline CDR1 and CDR2 sequences are KGHSH and LQKENI. CDR3 protein: CASLPEGLGTDTQYF. The CDR3 DNA sequence: TGTGCCAGCCTTCCTGAGGGGCTGGGGACAGATACGCAGTATTTT.

V is TRBV28 and J is TRBJ1-2; D may be TRBD1 (6 bases). The germline gives CDR1 MDHEN, CDR2 SYDVKM. V shed 6 bases and J shed 3 bases, with 17 bases lying between them. This CDR3 comprises 15 residues. The CDR3 DNA is TGTGCCAGCAGAGGATACCGACAGGAGCACTATGGCTACACCTTC. It is translated as CASRGYRQEHYGYTF.

J is TRBJ1-3 and V is TRBV6-2 or TRBV6-3; the D gene is possibly TRBD1 (6 bases). This CDR3 has 13 residues. Germline V lookup: CDR1 MNHEY, CDR2 SVGEGT. V lost 8 bases, J lost 0 bases, and 8 bases lay in between. Here the CDR3 DNA reads TGTGCCAGCCGGACAGACTCTGGAAACACCATATATTTT. This translates into CASRTDSGNTIYF.